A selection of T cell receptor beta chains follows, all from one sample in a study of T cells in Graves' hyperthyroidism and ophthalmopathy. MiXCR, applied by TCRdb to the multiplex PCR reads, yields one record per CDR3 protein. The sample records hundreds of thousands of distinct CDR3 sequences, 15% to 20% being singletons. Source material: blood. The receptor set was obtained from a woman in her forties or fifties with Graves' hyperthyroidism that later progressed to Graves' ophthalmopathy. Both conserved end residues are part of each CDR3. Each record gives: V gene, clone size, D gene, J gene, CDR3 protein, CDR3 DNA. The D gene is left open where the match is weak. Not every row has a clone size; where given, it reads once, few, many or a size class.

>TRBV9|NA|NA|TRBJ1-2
CASSVETGYGYTF
TGTGCCAGCAGCGTAGAAACAGGGTATGGCTACACCTTC
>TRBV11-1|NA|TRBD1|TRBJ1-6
CASSRNPGQESSYNSPLHF
TGTGCCAGCAGCCGGAACCCGGGACAGGAGAGCTCCTATAATTCACCCCTCCACTTT
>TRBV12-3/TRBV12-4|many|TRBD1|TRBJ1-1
CASSSGQPLPHLNTEAFF
TGTGCCAGCAGCTCGGGACAGCCCCTACCCCACCTGAACACTGAAGCTTTCTTT
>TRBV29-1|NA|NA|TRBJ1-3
CSVPGSKNTIYF
TGCAGCGTTCCGGGATCTAAGAACACCATATATTTT
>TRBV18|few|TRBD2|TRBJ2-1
CASSFGGAQNEQFF
TGTGCCAGCTCTTTCGGGGGGGCCCAAAATGAGCAGTTCTTC
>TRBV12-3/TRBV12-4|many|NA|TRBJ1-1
CASLPAGGTAFF
TGTGCCAGCCTTCCTGCCGGAGGGACAGCTTTCTTT
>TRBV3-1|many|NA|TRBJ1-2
CASSQDRTFYGYTF
TGTGCCAGCAGCCAAGATCGGACCTTCTATGGCTACACCTTC
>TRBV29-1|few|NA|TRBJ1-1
CSVDQGTEAFF
TGCAGCGTTGACCAGGGCACTGAAGCTTTCTTT
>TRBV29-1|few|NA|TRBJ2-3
CSVTFTDTQYF
TGCAGCGTTACCTTCACAGATACGCAGTATTTT
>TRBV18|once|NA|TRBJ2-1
CASSSTQGLSNEQFF
TGTGCCAGCTCATCAACCCAGGGTCTCTCAAATGAGCAGTTCTTC
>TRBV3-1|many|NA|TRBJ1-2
CASSPPSLGRRYGYTF
TGTGCCAGCAGCCCCCCCTCCCTGGGAAGGAGGTATGGCTACACCTTC
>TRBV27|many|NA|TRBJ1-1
CASRPTGQPNTEAFF
TGTGCCAGCAGACCAACGGGGCAGCCGAACACTGAAGCTTTCTTT
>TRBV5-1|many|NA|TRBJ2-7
CASSFNLAGRSYEQYF
TGCGCCAGCAGCTTTAATTTGGCAGGGAGGTCCTACGAGCAGTACTTC
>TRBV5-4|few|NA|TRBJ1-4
CASSRPTDSNEKLFF
TGTGCCAGCAGCCGGCCGACAGACAGTAATGAAAAACTGTTTTTT
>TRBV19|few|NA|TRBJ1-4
CASSQGFGTIEKLFF
TGTGCCAGTAGCCAAGGCTTCGGCACCATTGAAAAACTGTTTTTT
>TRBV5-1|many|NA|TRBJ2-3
CASYPGAQGTQYF
TGCGCCAGCTACCCTGGGGCTCAGGGTACGCAGTATTTT
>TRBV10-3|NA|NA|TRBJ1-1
CAISELANTEAFF
TGTGCCATCAGTGAGCTAGCCAACACTGAAGCTTTCTTT
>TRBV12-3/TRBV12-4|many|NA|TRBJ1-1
CASSMQPEIIEAFF
TGTGCCAGCAGTATGCAACCAGAGATTATCGAAGCTTTCTTT
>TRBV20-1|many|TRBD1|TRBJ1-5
CSTQGDGNQPQHF
TGCAGTACCCAGGGGGACGGCAATCAGCCCCAGCATTTT
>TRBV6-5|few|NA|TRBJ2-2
CASSYGFNTGELFF
TGTGCCAGCAGTTACGGTTTTAACACCGGGGAGCTGTTTTTT
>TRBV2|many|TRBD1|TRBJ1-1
CASRVAGGSTEAFF
TGTGCCAGCCGCGTAGCAGGGGGCAGCACTGAAGCTTTCTTT
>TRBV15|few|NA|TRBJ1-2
CATRGGSGEGSYGYTF
TGTGCCACCAGAGGGGGGAGCGGTGAGGGAAGCTATGGCTACACCTTC
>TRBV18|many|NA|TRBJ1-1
CASSPQVAPNTEAFF
TGTGCCAGCTCACCCCAGGTGGCTCCGAACACTGAAGCTTTCTTT
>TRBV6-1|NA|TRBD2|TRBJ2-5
CASSTRLAGGQETQYF
TGTGCCAGCAGTACCCGACTAGCGGGGGGACAAGAGACCCAGTACTTC
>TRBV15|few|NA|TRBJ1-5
CATSFMDQPQHF
TGTGCCACCAGCTTTATGGATCAGCCCCAGCATTTT
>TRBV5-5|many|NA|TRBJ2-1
CASSLGGQNNEQFF
TGTGCCAGCAGCTTGGGGGGTCAGAACAATGAGCAGTTCTTC
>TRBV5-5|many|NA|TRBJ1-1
CASNPTVHPSHTEAFF
TGTGCCAGCAACCCGACAGTGCACCCGTCCCACACTGAAGCTTTCTTT
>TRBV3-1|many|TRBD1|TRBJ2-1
CASSPGTGGLYNEQFF
TGTGCCAGCAGCCCGGGGACAGGGGGATTGTACAATGAGCAGTTCTTC
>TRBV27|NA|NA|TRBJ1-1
CASSLPDRQNEAFF
TGTGCCAGCAGTCTTCCCGACAGACAGAATGAAGCTTTCTTT
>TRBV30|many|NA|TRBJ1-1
CAWGLLDTEAFF
TGTGCCTGGGGCCTGCTCGACACTGAAGCTTTCTTT
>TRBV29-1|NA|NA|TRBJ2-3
CSVEAGGSDTQYF
TGCAGCGTTGAAGCAGGGGGGAGCGACACGCAGTATTTT
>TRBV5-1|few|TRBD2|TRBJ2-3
CASSYKTTSGAVDTQYF
TGCGCCAGCAGCTACAAAACCACTAGCGGGGCGGTAGATACGCAGTATTTT
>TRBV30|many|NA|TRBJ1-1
CAWSGEWEAFF
TGTGCCTGGAGTGGGGAGTGGGAAGCTTTCTTT
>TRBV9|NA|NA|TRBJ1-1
CASSVLGSNTEAFF
TGTGCCAGCAGCGTTTTAGGCTCCAACACTGAAGCTTTCTTT
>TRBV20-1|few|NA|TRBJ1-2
CSASLGGSYGYTF
TGCAGTGCTAGTTTGGGGGGCTCCTATGGCTACACCTTC
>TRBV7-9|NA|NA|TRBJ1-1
CASSLGARGDTEAFF
TGTGCCAGCAGCCTCGGGGCCCGGGGGGACACTGAAGCTTTCTTT
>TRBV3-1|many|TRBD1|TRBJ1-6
CASSPGQGPDSPLHF
TGTGCCAGCAGCCCAGGACAGGGTCCGGATTCACCCCTCCACTTT
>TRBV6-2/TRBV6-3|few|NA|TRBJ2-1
CASSYLEGGTYNEQFF
TGTGCCAGCAGCTACCTAGAGGGCGGGACGTACAATGAGCAGTTCTTC
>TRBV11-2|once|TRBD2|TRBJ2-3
CASSFLLAGEVDTQYF
TGTGCCAGCAGCTTCCTTCTAGCGGGGGAGGTGGATACGCAGTATTTT
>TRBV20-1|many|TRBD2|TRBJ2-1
CSDTSGVYNEQFF
TGCAGTGATACTAGCGGGGTCTACAATGAGCAGTTCTTC
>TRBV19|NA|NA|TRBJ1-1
CASSPRTAQNTEAFF
TGTGCCAGTAGTCCTCGGACAGCGCAGAACACTGAAGCTTTCTTT
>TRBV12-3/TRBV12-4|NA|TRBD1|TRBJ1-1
CASSTGGGVNTEAFF
TGTGCCAGCAGTACAGGGGGGGGGGTGAACACTGAAGCTTTCTTT
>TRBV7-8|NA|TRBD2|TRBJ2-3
CASSSGLAGGPSTDTQYF
TGTGCCAGCAGCTCTGGACTAGCGGGGGGGCCAAGCACAGATACGCAGTATTTT
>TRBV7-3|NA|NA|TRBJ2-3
CARSFGGRDSDTQYF
TGTGCCAGAAGCTTCGGAGGTAGGGACTCAGATACGCAGTATTTT
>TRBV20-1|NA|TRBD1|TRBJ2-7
CSAPVQGATSYEQYF
TGCAGTGCACCGGTACAGGGGGCCACCTCCTACGAGCAGTACTTC
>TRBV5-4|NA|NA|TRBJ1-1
CASSRIEVNTEAFF
TGTGCCAGCAGCCGTATTGAGGTCAACACTGAAGCTTTCTTT
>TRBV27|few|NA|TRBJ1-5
CASGQNNQPQHF
TGTGCCAGCGGTCAGAATAATCAGCCCCAGCATTTT
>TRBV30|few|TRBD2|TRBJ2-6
CAWSGTRPSGANVLTF
TGTGCCTGGAGTGGGACTAGGCCATCTGGGGCCAACGTCCTGACTTTC
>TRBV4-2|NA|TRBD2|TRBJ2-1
CASSQEGSSGLNEQFF
TGTGCCAGCAGCCAAGAAGGATCTAGCGGGTTGAATGAGCAGTTCTTC
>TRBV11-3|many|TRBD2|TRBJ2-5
CASSSGLGETQYF
TGTGCCAGCAGCTCGGGACTAGGAGAGACCCAGTACTTC